This T cell receptor beta chain is drawn from a study of control samples from healthy donors and cancer patients. The CDR3 contains 15 residues. The germline V and J ends were trimmed by 6 bases and 5 bases, with 16 bases remaining between them. The germline CDR1 and CDR2 sequences are SGHTA and FQGNSA. Here immunoSEQ multiplex PCR was the method, and the copy in TCRdb shows in-frame clones only, minus some. The sample consists of fewer than 90,000 clones, 88% of them appearing once. The TCR comes from a woman aged 50 to 60 in good health. Input material: blood. This sequence joins TRBV7-2 and TRBJ1-4, with TRBD1 as a possible D gene (6 bases). This CDR3 reads CASSSQGLLNEKLFF. The CDR3 DNA reads as TGTGCCAGCAGTTCACAGGGCCTTCTCAATGAAAAACTGTTTTTT.